Presented here are 26 T cell receptor beta chains from one specimen sequenced in a study of cytomegalovirus exposure and HLA in healthy donors. It was with 60 Vbeta and 13 Jbeta primers that the PCR ran. Data came from immunoSEQ multiplex PCR; TCRdb stores just in-frame clones and leaves some out. The sample carries about 260,000 clones, almost 85% recorded once. Material: PBMCs. The receptor set was obtained from a woman aged 40 to 49 in good health and CMV-seropositive.

This clone was observed a few times. This chain joins TRBV15 and TRBJ1-4; D remains unclear. Germline-derived CDR1 and CDR2 are LNHNV and YYDKDF (reference sequence). CDR3 length: 14 residues. V was clipped by 1 base and J by 5 bases, with 8 bases between them. The CDR3 nucleotides read TGTGCCACCAGCAGAGGCAGGCAAAATGAAAAACTGTTTTTT. This sequence encodes CATSRGRQNEKLFF. Together with reference TRBV15 and TRBJ1-4, the CDR3 gives the full variable domain: DAMVIQNPRYQVTQFGKPVTLSCSQTLNHNVMYWYQQKSSQAPKLLFHYYDKDFNNEADTPDNFQSRRPNTSFCFLDIRSPGLGDTAMYLCATSRGRQNEKLFFGSGTQLSVL.

A note on this clone: The identical CDR3 is also encoded by other nucleotide sequences in the sample. The chain is built from TRBV28 and TRBJ1-2; D gene uncertain. The CDR3 loop spans 13 amino acids. Germline CDR1 MDHEN, CDR2 SYDVKM. V shed 3 bases and J shed 4 bases, with 9 bases lying between them. CDR3 loop: CASSFRSPYGYTF. The CDR3 bases are TGTGCCAGCAGTTTTAGAAGTCCCTATGGCTACACCTTC.

The rearrangement links TRBV18 to TRBJ1-1; 10 bases are shared with TRBD1. Germline CDR1 reads KGHSH; CDR2 reads LQKENI. CDR3 length: 15 residues. V was clipped by 6 bases and J by 4 bases; unmatched bases: 8. The CDR3 loop is CASSPGGQGFTEAFF. The CDR3, as DNA: TGTGCCAGCTCGCCCGGGGGACAGGGGTTCACTGAAGCTTTCTTT.

The V and J genes are TRBV6-5 and TRBJ2-7, with TRBD2 as a possible D gene (6 bases). Germline CDR1 MNHEY, CDR2 SVGAGI. V dropped 3 bases and J dropped 3 bases, with 18 bases sitting between them. The CDR3 is 16 residues long. CDR3 nucleotides: TGTGCCAGCAGTTATAGGTCCCCGGGAGACAGCTACGAGCAGTACTTC. As protein: CASSYRSPGDSYEQYF.

V is TRBV7-8 and J is TRBJ2-3, with D possibly being TRBD2 (5 bases). The CDR3 spans 16 residues. Germline loops: CDR1 SGHVS, CDR2 FQNEAQ. V lost 1 base to trimming and J lost 0 bases, with 11 bases between them. The CDR3 loop is CASSLVGGSSTDTQYF. The CDR3 nucleotides are TGTGCCAGCAGCTTAGTGGGTGGGAGCAGCACAGATACGCAGTATTTT. The variable domain in full, completed from reference TRBV7-8 and TRBJ2-3, reads GAGVSQSPRYKVAKRGQDVALRCDPISGHVSLFWYQQALGQGPEFLTYFQNEAQLDKSGLPSDRFFAERPEGSVSTLKIQRTQQEDSAVYLCASSLVGGSSTDTQYFGPGTRLTVL.

The chain carries TRBV5-6 and TRBJ1-1; D not certain. CDR1 and CDR2 from the germline V gene are SGHDT and YYEEEE. The CDR3 contains 13 residues. The V and J ends lost 0 bases and 6 bases respectively, with 9 bases between them. The CDR3 region is CASSLVGFAEAFF. The CDR3 nucleotides are TGTGCCAGCAGCTTGGTCGGTTTCGCTGAAGCTTTCTTT.

The CDR3 spells CASFRGGGNTEAFF. The CDR3 nucleotides are TGTGCCAGCTTTCGGGGAGGGGGGAACACTGAAGCTTTCTTT. The gene calls are TRBV5-4 and TRBJ1-1; a possible D gene is TRBD1 (6 bases). The CDR3 contains 14 residues. With 7 bases removed from V and 1 base from J, the gap between germline ends came to 14 bases. The germline V gene encodes CDR1 SGHNT and CDR2 YYREEE (reference sequence).

This clone has only a few counts. CDR3 DNA: TGTGCCAGTAGTCGACAGGGGTTCACTGAAGCTTTCTTT. This translates into CASSRQGFTEAFF. The chain has TRBV19 and TRBJ1-1; 8 bases match TRBD1. The CDR3 length is 13 residues. Germline trimming cut 5 bases from V and 4 bases from J; bases unmatched to any gene: 3. Germline V gene sequence: CDR1 LNHDA, CDR2 SQIVND (reference sequence). The whole variable domain, remainder taken from reference TRBV19 and TRBJ1-1, is DGGITQSPKYLFRKEGQNVTLSCEQNLNHDAMYWYRQDPGQGLRLIYYSQIVNDFQKGDIAEGYSVSREKKESFPLTVTSAQKNPTAFYLCASSRQGFTEAFFGQGTRLTVV.

This chain uses TRBV5-6 with TRBJ1-1, with D possibly being TRBD1 (5 bases). Per germline, CDR1 SGHDT and CDR2 YYEEEE. V was pared by 4 bases and J by 10 bases, with 20 bases between. This CDR3 is 14 amino acids long. DNA for the CDR3: TGTGCCAGCAGCCTGCGGGGAGTCTGGGGGGGAGCTTTCTTT. It encodes CASSLRGVWGGAFF.

The gene calls are TRBV7-9 and TRBJ2-5, with 7 bases identical to TRBD1. The CDR3 has 15 residues. With V trimmed by 5 bases and J by 9 bases, 15 bases remained unmatched. CDR1 is SEHNR, CDR2 FQNEAQ, per germline (reference sequence). The CDR3 here is CASSPTGTANSAQYF. The CDR3 DNA reads as TGTGCCAGCAGCCCCACCGGGACAGCCAATTCGGCCCAGTACTTC.

This clone is a singleton in its sample. The chain uses TRBV7-9 and TRBJ1-1; unclear D gene. This CDR3 region has 15 residues. Germline loops: CDR1 SEHNR, CDR2 FQNEAQ (reference sequence). The V and J ends lost 2 bases and 1 base respectively, with 11 bases between them. CDR3 nucleotides: TGTGCCAGCAGCTTATCCGGGAGAGGGAACACTGAAGCTTTCTTT. It codes for CASSLSGRGNTEAFF.

CDR3 amino acids: CAWSVIEDSSYEQYF. The DNA for the CDR3 is TGTGCCTGGAGTGTAATAGAAGACAGCTCCTACGAGCAGTACTTC. The V gene is TRBV30, the J gene TRBJ2-7, with D possibly TRBD1 on 5 matching bases. Trimming left V 0 bases short and J 0 bases short, with 12 bases between. The CDR3 runs 15 residues. Germline loops: CDR1 GTSNPN, CDR2 SVGIG (reference sequence).

To note about this clone: The junction shows a germline mismatch at one end, possibly a read error. This rearrangement joins TRBV7-9 to TRBJ2-7; D may be TRBD2 (5 bases). The germline V gene encodes CDR1 SEHNR and CDR2 FQNEAQ (reference sequence). The CDR3 totals 14 residues. The CDR3 bases are TGTTCCAGCAGCTTAGAATGGGGAGCCTACGAGCAGTACTTC. Encoded protein: CSSSLEWGAYEQYF.

The chain uses TRBV7-8 and TRBJ2-7, with D possibly matching TRBD2 (6 bases). Trimming left V 2 bases short and J 3 bases short, with 14 bases between. Germline V lookup: CDR1 SGHVS, CDR2 FQNEAQ. The CDR3 is 15 residues long. Written as DNA, the CDR3 is TGTGCCAGCAGCTTAATAGATCGGGGGAGCTACGAGCAGTACTTC. Translated: CASSLIDRGSYEQYF.

The V gene is TRBV9, the J gene TRBJ2-1; a weak D match, TRBD1 (8 bases). Looked up from germline, CDR1 is SGDLS and CDR2 is YYNGEE. V lost 4 bases and J 6 bases, leaving 20 bases between the germline ends. The CDR3 is 16 residues long. DNA for the CDR3: TGTGCCAGCAGCCCCTGGGAGGGACAGGTATCCAATGAGCAGTTCTTC. Protein product: CASSPWEGQVSNEQFF.

CDR3 nucleotides: TGCGCCAGCAGCTTGGACCAGAATACGCAGTATTTT. Translating gives CASSLDQNTQYF. The rearrangement joins TRBV5-1 to TRBJ2-3; no clear D gene. Looked up from germline, CDR1 is SGHRS and CDR2 is YFSETQ. The CDR3 extends over 12 amino acids. V was shortened by 0 bases and J by 7 bases, with 6 bases between the two germline ends.

This clone was picked up a small number of times. The gene calls are TRBV30 and TRBJ2-3; 13 bases align to TRBD2. The trim removed 3 bases at V and 6 bases at J, leaving 3 bases unmatched. The CDR3 extends over 14 amino acids. CDR1 and CDR2 from the germline V gene are GTSNPN and SVGIG (reference sequence). CDR3 sequence (DNA): TGTGCCTGGAGCCGGACTAGCGGGAGTGATACGCAGTATTTT. It specifies CAWSRTSGSDTQYF.

The CDR3 is CAWSVLWGQGQFEAFF. The CDR3 DNA is TGTGCCTGGAGTGTACTTTGGGGACAGGGACAATTTGAAGCTTTCTTT. J is TRBJ1-1 and V is TRBV30; 9 bases are shared with TRBD1. The CDR3 covers 16 residues. Trimming took 0 bases from V and 7 from J; bases not matched to a gene: 12. The germline gives CDR1 GTSNPN, CDR2 SVGIG (reference sequence).

The rearrangement uses TRBV9 and TRBJ2-7; 10 bases align to TRBD1. Trimming removed 2 bases from V and 3 bases from J; junction bases left unmatched: 5. The CDR3 length is 15 residues. The germline gives CDR1 SGDLS, CDR2 YYNGEE. The CDR3 sequence is CASSVDRDRGYEQYF. The CDR3 DNA sequence: TGTGCCAGCAGCGTGGACCGGGACAGGGGCTACGAGCAGTACTTC.

The V and J genes are TRBV27 and TRBJ2-7; D is undetermined. The CDR3 spans 13 residues. The germline V gene has CDR1 MNHEY and CDR2 SMNVEV (reference sequence). Deletions cut 7 bases from V and 0 bases from J, with 10 bases between. CDR3 region: CASKDTYSYEQYF. Here the CDR3 DNA reads TGTGCCAGCAAAGACACCTACTCCTACGAGCAGTACTTC.

For the CDR3, the DNA is TGTGCCAGCAGCTTAGGAGGGACAGCCTACGAGCAGTACTTC. Its translation is CASSLGGTAYEQYF. This sequence joins TRBV7-2 and TRBJ2-7, with 7 bases lining up with TRBD1. Germline V gene sequence: CDR1 SGHTA, CDR2 FQGNSA. V lost 1 base, J lost 2 bases, and 2 bases stayed unmatched. CDR3 size: 14 residues. Full variable domain (remainder filled in from reference TRBV7-2 and TRBJ2-7): GAGVSQSPSNKVTEKGKDVELRCDPISGHTALYWYRQSLGQGLEFLIYFQGNSAPDKSGLPSDRFSAERTGGSVSTLTIQRTQQEDSAVYLCASSLGGTAYEQYFGPGTRLTVT.

V and J are TRBV7-9 and TRBJ2-1; D is uncertain. V was trimmed by 6 bases and J by 6 bases, leaving 15 bases between them. The CDR3 contains 14 residues. Germline assignment: CDR1 SEHNR and CDR2 FQNEAQ (reference sequence). The CDR3 coding sequence is TGTGCCAGCAGTCCCTTTAGTGTCATCAATGAGCAGTTCTTC. This encodes CASSPFSVINEQFF.

The chain recombines TRBV4-3 with TRBJ2-2, with D maybe TRBD1 (5 bases). The germline V gene has CDR1 LGHNA and CDR2 YSLEER. The CDR3 contains 17 residues. Trimming took 0 bases from V and 1 from J, leaving 12 bases between them. DNA for the CDR3: TGCGCCAGCAGCCAAGATCGGCAGGGTCGGAACACCGGGGAGCTGTTTTTT. As protein: CASSQDRQGRNTGELFF.

The chain links TRBV5-1 to TRBJ1-5, with unresolved D. Germline CDR1 and CDR2: SGHRS and YFSETQ. Trimming left V 0 bases short and J 3 bases short, with 7 bases between. This CDR3 spans 14 amino acids. DNA of the CDR3: TGCGCCAGCAGCTTGGACAGAGACAATCAGCCCCAGCATTTT. This codes for CASSLDRDNQPQHF.

The chain combines TRBV5-8 with TRBJ2-6; the match to TRBD1 covers 7 bases. This CDR3 is 15 amino acids long. Germline V gene data show CDR1 as SGHTS and CDR2 as YDEGEE. J was trimmed by 3 bases and V by 4 bases; bases with no gene match: 4. In DNA form, the CDR3 reads TGTGCCAGCAGCCCGACAGGGTTTGGGGCCAACGTCCTGACTTTC. Its translation is CASSPTGFGANVLTF.

A word on this clone: Other DNA sequences in this sample translate to the same CDR3. The rearrangement links TRBV5-1 to TRBJ2-3, with D tentatively TRBD2 (5 bases). The germline CDR1 and CDR2 sequences are SGHRS and YFSETQ. V lost 0 bases, J lost 0 bases, and 5 bases lay in between. The CDR3 is 14 residues long. CDR3 nucleotides: TGCGCCAGCAGCTTGGGAGGGAGCACAGATACGCAGTATTTT. Its translation: CASSLGGSTDTQYF.